This T cell receptor beta chain comes out of a study of blood T cell repertoires in COVID-19. Study context: Both acute and convalescent COVID-19 samples were obtained from the United States, Italy and Spain. In each case, the material was cDNA or gDNA derived from T cells, B-cell-depleted T cells, or PBMCs.

Sequencing was performed with immunoSEQ multiplex PCR; in TCRdb, only in-frame clones are kept and a portion is missing. The data contain about 340,000 clones, about 92% of them seen just once; the ten biggest clones take up about a fifth. Germline V CDR1 and CDR2: LNHDA, SQIVND (reference sequence). This CDR3 has 15 amino acids. Trimming removed 3 bases at V and 4 bases at J, with 13 bases between. Recovered status applied to Cohort 3 donors who had two consecutive negative PCRs. It also applied to those with clearance or with symptom resolution. This chain uses TRBV19 with TRBJ1-5; D remains unclear. Sequenced input: PBMCs or T cells enriched from blood (not recorded which). The sequence was collected from a woman under 40 who had recovered from COVID-19. CDR3 loop: CASSIAGRGNQPQHF. The CDR3 DNA sequence: TGTGCCAGTAGTATCGCAGGACGGGGAAATCAGCCCCAGCATTTT. The full variable domain, its missing parts supplied by reference TRBV19 and TRBJ1-5, is DGGITQSPKYLFRKEGQNVTLSCEQNLNHDAMYWYRQDPGQGLRLIYYSQIVNDFQKGDIAEGYSVSREKKESFPLTVTSAQKNPTAFYLCASSIAGRGNQPQHFGDGTRLSIL.